This TCR beta chain came from a study of identical twins. As to this clonotype: The antigen remains unidentified.

TCRdb used MiXCR to reprocess the 5' RACE reads, holding one entry per CDR3 protein. This sample has approximately 470,000 distinct CDR3 sequences, with approximately 14% found just once. V lost 5 bases, J lost 6 bases, and 7 bases stayed unmatched. The CDR3 loop spans 17 amino acids. Per germline, CDR1 MNHEY and CDR2 SMNVEV (reference sequence). Study-wide results and limits: Modelling underestimated the level of out-of-frame TCR alpha sharing observed in monozygotic twins.

This sample also belongs to another study, concerning yellow fever vaccine responses in identical twins.

The sequenced sample was CD4+ T cells sorted from blood. This TCR was sampled from a woman aged 18-35 years in good health. The chain combines TRBV27 with TRBJ2-1; 16 nucleotides agree with TRBD2. The CDR3 here is CASSKPGLAGGSNEQFF. In DNA form, the CDR3 reads TGTGCCAGCAGTAAACCGGGACTAGCGGGAGGGTCCAATGAGCAGTTCTTC.